This TCR beta chain is drawn from a study of T cell changes during pregnancy in multiple sclerosis (dated by TCRdb to between 2018 and 2021). Broadly, across the study: The study looked at changes in the T cell repertoire across pregnancy in women with multiple sclerosis.

The cysteine opens and the phenylalanine closes a CDR3 of 14 amino acids. Only the CDR3 portion is preserved as DNA: 42 bases, with reading frame beginning at the first base. CDR1 SGHTA and CDR2 FQGNSA were looked up in the germline V gene. Relative to germline, V is 2 bases shorter and J is 4 bases shorter, with 11 bases between their ends. Regarding this clone: It lacks a known antigen. No base quality values were provided; no much bigger clone lies one nucleotide off.

The library came from the immunoSEQ multiplex PCR assay. The source is immuneACCESS, and TCRdb retained only in-frame sequences with V and J called. Part of the clones is not carried over; for the studies checked, unresolved V genes explain less than half of this, and the remainder is unexplained. This sample gives 50,000 to 75,000 clones in total; roughly 92% of them show up just once. The biggest ten clones account for 2.6% of the sample. This receptor was obtained from a female donor with multiple sclerosis, enrolled in a pregnancy study. The material was CD8+ T cells from peripheral blood mononuclear cells, obtained in the third trimester of pregnancy. The rearranged chain carries TRBV7-2 and TRBJ2-5; TRBD2 is possibly the D segment (6 matching bases). The DNA reads TGTGCCAGCAGCTTAAACGGGACTCCAGAGACCCAGTACTTC. The encoded protein is CASSLNGTPETQYF.